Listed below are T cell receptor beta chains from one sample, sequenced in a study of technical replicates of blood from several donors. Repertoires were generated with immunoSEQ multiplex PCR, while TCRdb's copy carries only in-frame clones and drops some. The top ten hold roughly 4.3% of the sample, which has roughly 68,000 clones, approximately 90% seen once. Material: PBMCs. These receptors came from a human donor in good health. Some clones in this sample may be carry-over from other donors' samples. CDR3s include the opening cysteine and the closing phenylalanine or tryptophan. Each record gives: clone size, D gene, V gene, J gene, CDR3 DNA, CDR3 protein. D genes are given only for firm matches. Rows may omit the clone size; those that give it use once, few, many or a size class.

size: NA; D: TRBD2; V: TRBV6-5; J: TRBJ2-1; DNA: TGTGCCAGCAGTTACGGGGGGACTAGCGGGAGGGCCGGGCAGTTCTTC; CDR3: CASSYGGTSGRAGQFF
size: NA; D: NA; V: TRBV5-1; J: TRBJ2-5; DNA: TGCGCCAGCAGCTTGGAGGGGACATCCCCGTGGGAGACCCAGTACTTC; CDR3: CASSLEGTSPWETQYF
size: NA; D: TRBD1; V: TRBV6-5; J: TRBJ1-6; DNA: TGTGCCAGCACCAGGACAGGGATCTATAATTCACCCCTCCACTTT; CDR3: CASTRTGIYNSPLHF
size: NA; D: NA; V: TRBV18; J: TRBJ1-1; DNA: TGTGCCAGCTCGCTTGGACAGCTTCGGACTGAAGCTTTCTTT; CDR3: CASSLGQLRTEAFF
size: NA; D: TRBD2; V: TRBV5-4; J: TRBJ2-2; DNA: TGTGCCAGCAGGGGGACTAGCGGGGGATACACCGGGGAGCTGTTTTTT; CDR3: CASRGTSGGYTGELFF
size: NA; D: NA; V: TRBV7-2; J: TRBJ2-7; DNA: TGTGCCAGCAGCTTTTTAGGGGGCGAGCAGTACTTC; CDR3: CASSFLGGEQYF
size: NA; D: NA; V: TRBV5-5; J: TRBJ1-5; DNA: TGTGCCAGCAGCTTGGAAGGGACACCAAACACCTATCAGCCCCAGCATTTT; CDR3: CASSLEGTPNTYQPQHF
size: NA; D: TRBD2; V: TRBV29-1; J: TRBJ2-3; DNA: TGCAGCGTTGAAGGTACGAGAGGACTAGCGGGGGGCAACACAGATACGCAGTATTTT; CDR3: CSVEGTRGLAGGNTDTQYF
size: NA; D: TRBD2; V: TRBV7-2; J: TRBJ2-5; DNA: TGTGCCAGCAGCCTGACTAGCGGGGAACTGCAAGAGACCCAGTACTTC; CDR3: CASSLTSGELQETQYF
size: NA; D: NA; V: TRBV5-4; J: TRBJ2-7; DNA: TGTGCCAGCAGCGTCGGTCGCACCGCACCCTACGAGCAGTACTTC; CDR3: CASSVGRTAPYEQYF
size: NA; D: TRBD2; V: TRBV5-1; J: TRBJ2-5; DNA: TGCGCCAGCAGCTGGAAGACTAGCGGCCAAGAGACCCAGTACTTC; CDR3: CASSWKTSGQETQYF
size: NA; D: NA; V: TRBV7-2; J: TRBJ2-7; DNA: TGTGCCAGCAACTTACCCGGGCCGAAAACGGGGGAGCAGTACTTC; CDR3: CASNLPGPKTGEQYF
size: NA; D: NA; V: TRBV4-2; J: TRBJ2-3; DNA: TGTGCCAGCAGCCAAGGAACCCCACAGTACCTTAGCACAGATACGCAGTATTTT; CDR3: CASSQGTPQYLSTDTQYF
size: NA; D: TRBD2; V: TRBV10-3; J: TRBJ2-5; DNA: TGTGCCATCAGTGAGTCTATCGGGGGGGAGACCCAGTACTTC; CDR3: CAISESIGGETQYF
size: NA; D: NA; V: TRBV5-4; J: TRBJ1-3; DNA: TGTGCCAGCAGCTACACGGGACTGATCTCTGGAAACACCATATATTTT; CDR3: CASSYTGLISGNTIYF
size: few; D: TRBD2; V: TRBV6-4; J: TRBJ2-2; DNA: TGTGCCAGCAAACGGGAGGGAAGCACCGGGGAGCTGTTTTTT; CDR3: CASKREGSTGELFF
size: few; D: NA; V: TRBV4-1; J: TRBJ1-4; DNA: TGCGCCAGCAGCCACATGTTCCTAACAGCAACTAATGAAAAACTGTTTTTT; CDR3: CASSHMFLTATNEKLFF
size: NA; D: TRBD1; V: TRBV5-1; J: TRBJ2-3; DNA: TGCGCCAGCAGCTTGGAACAGGGGGGTGCAGATACGCAGTATTTT; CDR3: CASSLEQGGADTQYF
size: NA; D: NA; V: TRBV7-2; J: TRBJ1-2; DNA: TGTGCCAGCAGCCCTCATACCACAGGCTACACCTTC; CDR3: CASSPHTTGYTF
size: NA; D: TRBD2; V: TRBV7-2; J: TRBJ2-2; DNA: TGTGCCAGCGGCCGACTAGCGGGAGTAGCCGGGGAGCTGTTTTTT; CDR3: CASGRLAGVAGELFF
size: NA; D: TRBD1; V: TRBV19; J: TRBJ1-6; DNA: TGTGCCAGCACATTGGACAGGCGGTATTCACCCCTCCACTTT; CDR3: CASTLDRRYSPLHF
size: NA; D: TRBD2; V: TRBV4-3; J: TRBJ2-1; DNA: TGCGCCAGCAGCCAACTACTAGCGGGAGGGAGTAAGTTCTTC; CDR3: CASSQLLAGGSKFF
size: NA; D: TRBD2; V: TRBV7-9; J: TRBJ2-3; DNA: TGTGCCAGCAGCTTTTTAGCGGGGGGAAGAGATACGCAGTATTTT; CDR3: CASSFLAGGRDTQYF
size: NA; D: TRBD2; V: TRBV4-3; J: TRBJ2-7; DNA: TGCGCCAGCAGCCAAGGGCTACTAGCGGCCCAAGCCTACGAGCAGTACTTC; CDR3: CASSQGLLAAQAYEQYF
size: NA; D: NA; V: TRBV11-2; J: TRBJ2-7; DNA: TGTGCCAGCAGCTCCGGGCGGGGTTTGGACTCCTACGAGCAGTACTTC; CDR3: CASSSGRGLDSYEQYF
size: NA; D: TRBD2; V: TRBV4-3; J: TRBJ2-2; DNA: TGCGCCAGCAGCTTAAGCGGGGGTTACACCGGGGAGCTGTTTTTT; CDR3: CASSLSGGYTGELFF
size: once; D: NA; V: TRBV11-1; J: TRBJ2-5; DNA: TGTGCCAGCAGCTTAGGTAGCGCCTCCCGGGAAGAGACCCAGTACTTC; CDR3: CASSLGSASREETQYF
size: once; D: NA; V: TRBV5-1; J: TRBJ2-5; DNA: TGCGCCAGCAGCCCGACTAGTTTGGAGACCCAGTACTTC; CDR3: CASSPTSLETQYF
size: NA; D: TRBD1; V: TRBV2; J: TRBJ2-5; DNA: TGTGCCAGCACAACGGCGAGGGGGCGACAAGAGACCCAGTACTTC; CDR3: CASTTARGRQETQYF
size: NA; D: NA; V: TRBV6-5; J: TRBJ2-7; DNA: TGTGCCAGCAGTATAGACAGTGACTTAACCTACGAGCAGTACTTC; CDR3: CASSIDSDLTYEQYF
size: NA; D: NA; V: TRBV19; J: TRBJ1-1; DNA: TGTGCCAGTAGTATGTATCAGGGCTATGAAGCTTTCTTT; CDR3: CASSMYQGYEAFF
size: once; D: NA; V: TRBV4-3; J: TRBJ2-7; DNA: TGCGCCAGCAGCCAAGATTCCTCCGGGAACCCCTACGAGCAGTACTTC; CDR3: CASSQDSSGNPYEQYF
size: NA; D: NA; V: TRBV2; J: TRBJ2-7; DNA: TGTGCCAGCAGTGTCAGACGGACTTCCGACGAGGAGCAGTACTTC; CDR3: CASSVRRTSDEEQYF
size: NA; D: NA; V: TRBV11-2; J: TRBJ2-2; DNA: TGTGCCAGCAGTCGTGACAGGGGAGGGACCGGGGAGCTGTTTTTT; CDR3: CASSRDRGGTGELFF
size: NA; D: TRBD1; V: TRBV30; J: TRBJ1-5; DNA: TGTGCCTGGAGTGTAGAGGGGACAGGGTATCGGCCCCAGCATTTT; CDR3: CAWSVEGTGYRPQHF
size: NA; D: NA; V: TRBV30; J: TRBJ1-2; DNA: TGTGCCTGGAGCTCGACCGTGGGTTCGGGGGGCTACACCTTC; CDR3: CAWSSTVGSGGYTF
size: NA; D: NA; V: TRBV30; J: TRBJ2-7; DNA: TGTGCCTGGAGTTCCAGGGAAGTAAGCTCCTACGAGCAGTACTTC; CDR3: CAWSSREVSSYEQYF
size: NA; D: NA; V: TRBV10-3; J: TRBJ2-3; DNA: TGTGCCATCAGTGAGTCTCTAGCGCCAACAACGGGAGCGCAGTATTTT; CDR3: CAISESLAPTTGAQYF
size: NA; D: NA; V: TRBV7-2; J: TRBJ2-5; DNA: TGTGCCAGCAGCCGATCAGCGGTACAAGAGACCCAGTACTTC; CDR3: CASSRSAVQETQYF
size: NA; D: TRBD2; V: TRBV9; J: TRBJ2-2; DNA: TGTGCCAGCAGCGCCGGACTAGGCACCGGGGAGCTGTTTTTT; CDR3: CASSAGLGTGELFF